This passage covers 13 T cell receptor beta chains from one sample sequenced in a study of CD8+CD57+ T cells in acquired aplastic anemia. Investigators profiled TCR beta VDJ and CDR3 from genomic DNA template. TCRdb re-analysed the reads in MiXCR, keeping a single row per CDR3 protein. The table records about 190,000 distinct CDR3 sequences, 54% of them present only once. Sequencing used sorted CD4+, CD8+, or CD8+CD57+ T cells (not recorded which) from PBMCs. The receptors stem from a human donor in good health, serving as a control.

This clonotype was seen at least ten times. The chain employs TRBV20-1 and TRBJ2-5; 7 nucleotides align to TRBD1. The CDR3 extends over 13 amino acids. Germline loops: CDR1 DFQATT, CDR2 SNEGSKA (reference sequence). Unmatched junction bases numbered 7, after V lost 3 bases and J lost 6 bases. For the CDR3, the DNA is TGCAGTGCTAGGGGGGACAGCCAGAAGACCCAGTACTTC. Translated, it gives CSARGDSQKTQYF.

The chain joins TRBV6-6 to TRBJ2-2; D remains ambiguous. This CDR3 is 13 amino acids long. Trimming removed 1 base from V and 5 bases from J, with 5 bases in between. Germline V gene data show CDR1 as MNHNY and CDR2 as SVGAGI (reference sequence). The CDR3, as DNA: TGTGCCAGCAGTTACTTGGGGACCGGGGAGCTGTTTTTT. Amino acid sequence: CASSYLGTGELFF.

DNA of the CDR3: TGTGCCAGTAGTCCAGGACAGGGGGCGTTCTCCTACGAGCAGTACTTC. Encoded protein: CASSPGQGAFSYEQYF. The chain links TRBV19 to TRBJ2-7, with TRBD1 identical over 11 bases. Germline assignment: CDR1 LNHDA and CDR2 SQIVND (reference sequence). The CDR3 spans 16 residues. Trimming at V came to 5 bases and at J to 0 bases, leaving 6 bases not matched to a gene.

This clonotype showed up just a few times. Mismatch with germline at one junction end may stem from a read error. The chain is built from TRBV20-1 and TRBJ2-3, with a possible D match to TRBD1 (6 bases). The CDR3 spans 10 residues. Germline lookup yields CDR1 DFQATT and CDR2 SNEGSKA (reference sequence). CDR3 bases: TGCAGTGCTAGAGGGACAGCCTTTCCTTTT. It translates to CSARGTAFPF.

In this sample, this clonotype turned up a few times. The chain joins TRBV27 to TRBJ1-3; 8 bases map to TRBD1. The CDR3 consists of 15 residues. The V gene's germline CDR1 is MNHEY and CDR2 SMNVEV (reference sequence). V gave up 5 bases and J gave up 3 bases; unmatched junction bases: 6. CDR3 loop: CASSPQGGYGNTIYF. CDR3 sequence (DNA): TGTGCCAGCAGTCCACAGGGGGGTTATGGAAACACCATATATTTT.

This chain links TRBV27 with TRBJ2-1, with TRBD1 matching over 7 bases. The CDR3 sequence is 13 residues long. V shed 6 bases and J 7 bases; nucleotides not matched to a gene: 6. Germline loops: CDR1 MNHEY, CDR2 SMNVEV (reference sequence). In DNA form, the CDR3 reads TGTGCCAGCAGGAAGGCAGGGGGAAATGAGCAGTTCTTC. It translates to CASRKAGGNEQFF.

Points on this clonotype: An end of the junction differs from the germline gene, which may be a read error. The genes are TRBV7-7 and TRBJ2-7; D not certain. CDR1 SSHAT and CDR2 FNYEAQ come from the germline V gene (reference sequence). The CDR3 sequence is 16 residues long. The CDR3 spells CASSSGLGRYSYEQYF. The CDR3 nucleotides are TGTGCTAGCAGCTCCGGTTTAGGGCGGTACTCCTACGAGCAGTACTTC.

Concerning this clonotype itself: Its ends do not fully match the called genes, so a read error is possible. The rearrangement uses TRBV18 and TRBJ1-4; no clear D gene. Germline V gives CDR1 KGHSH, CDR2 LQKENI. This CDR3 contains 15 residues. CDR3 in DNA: TGTGCCAGCTCGCGGGATTACGGCGCTAATGAAGAACTGTTTTTT. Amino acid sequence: CASSRDYGANEELFF.

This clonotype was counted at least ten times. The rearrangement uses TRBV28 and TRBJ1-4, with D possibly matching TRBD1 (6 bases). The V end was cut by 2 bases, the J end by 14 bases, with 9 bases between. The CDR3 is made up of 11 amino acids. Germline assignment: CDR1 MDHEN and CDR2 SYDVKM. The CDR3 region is CASSLDRKLFF. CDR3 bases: TGTGCCAGCAGTTTAGACAGGAAGCTGTTTTTT.

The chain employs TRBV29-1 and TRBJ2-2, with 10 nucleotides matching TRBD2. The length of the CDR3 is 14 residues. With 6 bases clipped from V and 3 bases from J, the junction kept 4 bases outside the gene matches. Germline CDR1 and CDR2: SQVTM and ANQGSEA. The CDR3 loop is CSVLAGAHTGELFF. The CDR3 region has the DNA TGCAGCGTGCTAGCGGGGGCCCACACCGGGGAGCTGTTTTTT.

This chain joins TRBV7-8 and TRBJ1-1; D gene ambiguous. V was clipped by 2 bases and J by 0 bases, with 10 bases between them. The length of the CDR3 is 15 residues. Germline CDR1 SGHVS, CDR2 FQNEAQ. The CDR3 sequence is CASSLWVQMNTEAFF. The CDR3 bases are TGTGCCAGCAGCTTATGGGTACAAATGAACACTGAAGCTTTCTTT.

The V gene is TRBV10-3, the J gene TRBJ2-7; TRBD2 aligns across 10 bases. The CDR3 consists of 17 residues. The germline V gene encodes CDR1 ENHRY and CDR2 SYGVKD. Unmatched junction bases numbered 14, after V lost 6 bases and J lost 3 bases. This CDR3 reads CAIRSSSSGGTFYEQYF. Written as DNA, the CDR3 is TGTGCCATCAGATCCTCGTCTAGCGGGGGAACTTTCTACGAGCAGTACTTC.

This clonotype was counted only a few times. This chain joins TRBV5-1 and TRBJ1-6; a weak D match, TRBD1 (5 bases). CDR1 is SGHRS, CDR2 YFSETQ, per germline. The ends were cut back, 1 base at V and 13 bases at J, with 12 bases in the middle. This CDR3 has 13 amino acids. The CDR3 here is CASSLIQGVPLHF. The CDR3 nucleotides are TGCGCCAGCAGCTTGATTCAGGGTGTGCCCCTCCACTTT.